This TCR beta chain was documented in a study of response to subunit inactivated influenza vaccine (dated by TCRdb to the late 2010s). For context, the study as a whole: Deep quantitative profiling of the T cell receptor repertoire was used in the study to follow responses to a trivalent subunit inactivated influenza vaccine.

The paper as a whole reports these results and caveats: It was suggested by the authors that each seasonal influenza vaccination may recruit only a limited number of new T cells.

A word on this clonotype: Its antigen is still unknown. Per-base qualities were not stored, and no clone one base away is much larger.

The library was made by RT-PCR. Reads for this sample came from an Illumina HiSeq 2500. TCRdb passed the public sequencing reads through fastp at Q25 and MiXCR, retaining productive beta sequences. CDR3 protein duplicates are merged, each entry listing the most common genes and DNA. The sample has roughly 500,000 distinct CDR3 sequences on record, about 17% of them singletons. The leading ten clones occupy 3% of the sample. Taken from cysteine to phenylalanine, the CDR3 has 14 residues. Only the CDR3 DNA is retained, 42 bases long and in frame from the first base. V is trimmed back by 4 bases and J by 4 bases, and the junction contains 3 bases that no gene match accounts for. Based on the germline V gene, the CDR1 and CDR2 sequences are MNHEY and SVGAGI.

The source was CD4+ T cells sorted from PBMCs, collected about 23 months after vaccination. The TCR comes from a man aged 50 to 69 who received an inactivated influenza vaccine. Donor details come from another sample of the same person, matched by shared clones. The chain joins TRBV6-5 to TRBJ2-2; 7 bases in the junction line up with TRBD2. The DNA sequence is as follows: TGTGCCAGCAGTTCGACTAGCCCCACCGGGGAGCTGTTTTTT. Its translation is CASSSTSPTGELFF.